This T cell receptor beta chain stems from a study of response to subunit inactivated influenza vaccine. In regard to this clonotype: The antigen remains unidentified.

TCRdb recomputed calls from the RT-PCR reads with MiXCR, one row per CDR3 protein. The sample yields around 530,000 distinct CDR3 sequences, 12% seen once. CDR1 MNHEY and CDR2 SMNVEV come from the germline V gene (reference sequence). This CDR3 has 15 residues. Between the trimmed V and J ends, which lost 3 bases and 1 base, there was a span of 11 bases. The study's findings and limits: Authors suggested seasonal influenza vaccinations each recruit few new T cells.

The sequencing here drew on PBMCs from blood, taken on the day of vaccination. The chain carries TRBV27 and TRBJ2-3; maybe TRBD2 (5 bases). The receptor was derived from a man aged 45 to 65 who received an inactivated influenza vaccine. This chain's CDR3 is CASSLSRGRTDTQYF. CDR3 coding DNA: TGTGCCAGCAGTTTGTCCCGGGGTCGCACAGATACGCAGTATTTT.